These 2 T cell receptor beta chains originate from one sample sequenced in a study of T cells in Graves' hyperthyroidism and ophthalmopathy. From RNA transcripts, TCR beta CDR3 regions were amplified. An initial round of RT-PCR targeting the TCR CDR3 relied on the HTBI primer set. A single record per CDR3 protein comes from TCRdb applying MiXCR to the multiplex PCR reads. Of approximately 410,000 distinct CDR3 sequences listed, about an eighth are singletons. Sequences were obtained from blood. The receptors originated from a woman between 18 and 29 years old with Graves' hyperthyroidism.

The V call is TRBV20-1, the J call TRBJ2-2; possible D gene TRBD2, 6 bases. V lost 0 bases and J lost 4, with 15 bases in between. The CDR3 runs 16 residues. Germline V gene lookup returns CDR1 DFQATT and CDR2 SNEGSKA (reference sequence). This CDR3 is CSARDFGAGPTGELFF. The CDR3 DNA reads as TGCAGTGCTAGAGATTTTGGAGCGGGTCCCACCGGGGAGCTGTTTTTT.

The CDR3 DNA sequence: TGTGCCAGCAGCTTGGGGGGCAGGTTCCGTGAAAAACTGTTTTTT. It is translated as CASSLGGRFREKLFF. This sequence joins TRBV5-6 and TRBJ1-4, with D possibly matching TRBD1 (5 bases). CDR3 length equals 15 residues. Per germline, CDR1 SGHDT and CDR2 YYEEEE. Trimming pared 0 bases from V and 7 bases from J, leaving 13 bases between.